This T cell receptor (beta chain) was sequenced in a study of CD8+CD57+ T cells in acquired aplastic anemia. Study summary: The DNA of sorted CD4+ and CD8+ cells averaged roughly 3.2 ug.

About this clonotype itself: Its antigen is currently unknown.

Patients picked for sequencing had shown CD8+CD57+ cell expansion detected by flow cytometry. At the time of blood sampling, patients had not yet received any therapy. Study-level points and caveats: Overlap between patients and controls comprised roughly 30 CD8+ CDR3 sequences. Patients did not significantly differ from controls in CD8+ Simpson's diversity.

CDR3 and TCR beta VDJ profiling relied on genomic DNA as the template. TCRdb re-derived calls from the reads in MiXCR, one entry per CDR3 protein. Of about 180,000 distinct CDR3 sequences listed, 45% to 60% are singletons. Sequences were obtained from sorted CD4+, CD8+, or CD8+CD57+ T cells (not recorded which) from PBMCs. This receptor was taken from a human donor with aplastic anemia.

The CDR3 region is CASSSPGQRRETQYF. In nucleotides, the CDR3 is TGTGCCAGCAGCTCACCGGGACAGCGGAGAGAGACCCAGTACTTC. The V gene is TRBV5-4, the J gene TRBJ2-5, with 7 bases matching TRBD1. This CDR3 is 15 amino acids long. Germline assignment: CDR1 SGHNT and CDR2 YYREEE (reference sequence). V shed 3 bases, J shed 4 bases, and the junction held 9 bases outside the gene matches.